This TCR beta chain was found in a study of blood T cell repertoires in COVID-19. The overall study: Italy, Spain and the United States were the sources of the convalescent and acute COVID-19 samples. PBMCs, B-cell-depleted T cells, or T cells were the source of the cDNA or gDNA that made up the material.

The CDR3 totals 15 residues. Germline assignment: CDR1 MDHEN and CDR2 SYDVKM. Trimming removed 2 bases from V and 4 bases from J; junction bases left unmatched: 7. As processed by the authors: Amplification with reference gene primers provided the estimates of nucleated cell counts. Profiling relied on immunoSEQ multiplex PCR, and the TCRdb table lists in-frame clones only, not all of them. The V and J calls and clone size come from that table; D and trimming were worked out from the DNA. The sample has about 42,000 clones, 92% seen once. This clonotype was obtained from a man between 50 and 59 years old with active COVID-19. Sequenced material: peripheral blood. The chain couples TRBV28 to TRBJ1-1, with 7 positions matching TRBD1. The CDR3 coding sequence is TGTGCCAGCAGTTTAGGCATCGCAGGGGGCACTGAAGCTTTCTTT. It encodes CASSLGIAGGTEAFF. The full variable domain, with the rest looked up from reference TRBV28 and TRBJ1-1, is DVKVTQSSRYLVKRTGEKVFLECVQDMDHENMFWYRQDPGLGLRLIYFSYDVKMKEKGDIPEGYSVSREKKERFSLILESASTNQTSMYLCASSLGIAGGTEAFFGQGTRLTVV.